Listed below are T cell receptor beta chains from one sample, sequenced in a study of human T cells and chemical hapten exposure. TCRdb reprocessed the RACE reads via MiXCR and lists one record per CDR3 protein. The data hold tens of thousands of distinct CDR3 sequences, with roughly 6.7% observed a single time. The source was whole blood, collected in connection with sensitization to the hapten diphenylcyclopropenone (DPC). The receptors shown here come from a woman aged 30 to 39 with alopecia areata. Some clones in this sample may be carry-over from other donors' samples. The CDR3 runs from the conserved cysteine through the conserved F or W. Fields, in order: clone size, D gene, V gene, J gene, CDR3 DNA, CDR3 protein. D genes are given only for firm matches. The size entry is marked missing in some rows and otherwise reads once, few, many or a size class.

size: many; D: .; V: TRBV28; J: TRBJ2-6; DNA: TGTGCCAGCAGTCTAAGGGTCTCAGGGGCCAACGTCCTGACTTTC; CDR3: CASSLRVSGANVLTF
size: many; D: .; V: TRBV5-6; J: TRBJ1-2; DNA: TGTGCCAGCAGTCCTTTCAGTGAGGGCTACACCTTC; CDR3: CASSPFSEGYTF
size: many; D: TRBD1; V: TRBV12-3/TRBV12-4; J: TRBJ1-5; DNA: TGTGCCAGCAGCCGCGGACAGGGGGCGGAACAGCCCCAGCATTTT; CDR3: CASSRGQGAEQPQHF
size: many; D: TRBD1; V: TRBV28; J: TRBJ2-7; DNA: TGTGCCAGCAGTTTCCCAGGACAGGGTCCCTACGAGCAGTACTTC; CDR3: CASSFPGQGPYEQYF
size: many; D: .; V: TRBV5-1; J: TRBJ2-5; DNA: TGCACCTCTGGGCAGGGGATAGGAGAGACCCAGTACTTC; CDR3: CTSGQGIGETQYF
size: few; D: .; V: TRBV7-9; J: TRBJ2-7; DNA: TGTGCCAGCAGCTTGACCCTCGGGTCCCCCCCCTACGAGCAGTACTTC; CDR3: CASSLTLGSPPYEQYF
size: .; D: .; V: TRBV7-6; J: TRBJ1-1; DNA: TGTGCCAGCAGCTTAGCTCCGGGTAACACTGAAGCTTTCTTT; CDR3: CASSLAPGNTEAFF
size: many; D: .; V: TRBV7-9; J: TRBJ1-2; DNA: TGTGCCAGCAGCTTAGAGAATTACTATGGCTACACCTTC; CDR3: CASSLENYYGYTF
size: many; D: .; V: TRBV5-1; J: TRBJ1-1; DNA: TGCGCCAGCAGCTTGGAGACGAACACTGAAGCTTTCTTT; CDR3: CASSLETNTEAFF
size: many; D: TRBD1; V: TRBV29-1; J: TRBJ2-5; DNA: TGCAGCGTTGAAGGCGGCAGGGGGCATCAAGAGACCCAGTACTTC; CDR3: CSVEGGRGHQETQYF
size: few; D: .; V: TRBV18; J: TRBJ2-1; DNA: TGTGCCAGCTCATCACAGGGCGATGAGCAGTTCTTC; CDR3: CASSSQGDEQFF
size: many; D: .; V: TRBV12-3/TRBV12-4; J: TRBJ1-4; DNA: TGTGCCAGCGGAACAGGGAGGGATAATGAAAAACTGTTTTTT; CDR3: CASGTGRDNEKLFF
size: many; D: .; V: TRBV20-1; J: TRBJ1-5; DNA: TGCAGTGCTAGAGAAGGGGGGTATAGCAATCAGCCCCAGCATTTT; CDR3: CSAREGGYSNQPQHF
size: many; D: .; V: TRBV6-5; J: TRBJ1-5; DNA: TGTGCCAGCACCTACGGCCTTAGACAGGCCTCGTATAGCAATCAGCCCCAGCATTTT; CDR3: CASTYGLRQASYSNQPQHF
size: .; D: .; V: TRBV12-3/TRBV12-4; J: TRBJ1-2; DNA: TGTGCCAGCAGTTTTTTGGGGGGCGGCTATGGCTACACCTTC; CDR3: CASSFLGGGYGYTF
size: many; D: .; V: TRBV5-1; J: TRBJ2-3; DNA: TGCGCCACCAGGGTGGGCACAGATACGCAGTATTTT; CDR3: CATRVGTDTQYF
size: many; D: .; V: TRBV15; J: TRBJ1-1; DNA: TGTGCCACCAGCAGAGATCGCCGGTGGAGGGACACTGAAGCTTTCTTT; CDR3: CATSRDRRWRDTEAFF
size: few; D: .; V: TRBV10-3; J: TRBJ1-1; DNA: TGTGCCATCAGTGAATCGGCAGCTGAAGCTTTCTTT; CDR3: CAISESAAEAFF
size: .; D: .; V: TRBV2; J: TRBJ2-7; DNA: TGTGCCAGCAGTGAAGTTGGAGGGGAAGCCTGCTCCTACGAGCAGTACTTC; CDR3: CASSEVGGEACSYEQYF
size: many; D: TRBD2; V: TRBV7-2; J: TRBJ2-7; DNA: TGTGCCAGCAGCTTAAAGGGGACTAGCGGGGGGCTGACATCCTACGAGCAGTACTTC; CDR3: CASSLKGTSGGLTSYEQYF
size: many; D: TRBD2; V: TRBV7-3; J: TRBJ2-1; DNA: TGTGCCAGCAGCCCCAGGGGGACTAGCGGATACAATGAGCAGTTCTTC; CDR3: CASSPRGTSGYNEQFF
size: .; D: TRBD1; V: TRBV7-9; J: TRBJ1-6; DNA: TGTGCCATCCCGGCCACAGGGGAGGGTAATTCACCCCTCCACTTT; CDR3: CAIPATGEGNSPLHF
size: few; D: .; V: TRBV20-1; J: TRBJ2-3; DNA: TGCAGTGCTCTAAAAGATACGCAGTATTTT; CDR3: CSALKDTQYF
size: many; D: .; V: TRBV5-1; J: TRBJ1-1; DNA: TGCGCCAGCAGCTTGGAAGATCGGGTACTGGAAGCTTTCTTT; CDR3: CASSLEDRVLEAFF
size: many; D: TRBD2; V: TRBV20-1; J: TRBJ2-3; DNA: TGCAGTGCCAGGGACTACACTGATACGCAGTATTTT; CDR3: CSARDYTDTQYF
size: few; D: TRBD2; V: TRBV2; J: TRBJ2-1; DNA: TGTGCCAGCAGAGCTAGCGGGGTTTACAATGAGCAGTTCTTC; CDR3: CASRASGVYNEQFF